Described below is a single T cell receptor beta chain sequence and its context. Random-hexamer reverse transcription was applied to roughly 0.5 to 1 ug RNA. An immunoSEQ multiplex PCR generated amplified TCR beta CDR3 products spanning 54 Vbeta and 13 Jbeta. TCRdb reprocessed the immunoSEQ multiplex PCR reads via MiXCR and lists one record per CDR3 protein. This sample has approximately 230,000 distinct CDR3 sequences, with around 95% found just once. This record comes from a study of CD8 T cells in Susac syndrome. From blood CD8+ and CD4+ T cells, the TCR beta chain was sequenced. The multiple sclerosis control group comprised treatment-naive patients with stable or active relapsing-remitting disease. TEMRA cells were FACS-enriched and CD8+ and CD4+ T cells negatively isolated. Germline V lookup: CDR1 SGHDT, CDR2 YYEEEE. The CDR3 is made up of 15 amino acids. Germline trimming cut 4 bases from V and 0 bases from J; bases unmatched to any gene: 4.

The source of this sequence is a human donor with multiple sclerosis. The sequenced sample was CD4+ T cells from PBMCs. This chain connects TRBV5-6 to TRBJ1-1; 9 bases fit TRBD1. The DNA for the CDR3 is TGTGCCAGCAGCCCAGGGACAGGGATGAACACTGAAGCTTTCTTT. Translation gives CASSPGTGMNTEAFF.